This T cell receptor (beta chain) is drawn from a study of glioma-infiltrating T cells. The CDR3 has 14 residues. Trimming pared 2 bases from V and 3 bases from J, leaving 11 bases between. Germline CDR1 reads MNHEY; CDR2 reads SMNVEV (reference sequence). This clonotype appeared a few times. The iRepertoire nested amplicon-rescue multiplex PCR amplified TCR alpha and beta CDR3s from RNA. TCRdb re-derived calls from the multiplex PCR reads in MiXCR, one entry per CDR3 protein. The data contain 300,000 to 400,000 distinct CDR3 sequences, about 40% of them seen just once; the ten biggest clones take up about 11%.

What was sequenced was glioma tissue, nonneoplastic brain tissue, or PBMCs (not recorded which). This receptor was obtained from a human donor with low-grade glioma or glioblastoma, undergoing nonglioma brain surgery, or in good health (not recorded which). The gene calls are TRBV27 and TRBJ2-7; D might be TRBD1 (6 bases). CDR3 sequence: CASSLTGTIYEQYF. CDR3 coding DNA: TGTGCCAGCAGTTTAACAGGGACCATCTACGAGCAGTACTTC.